The entry below gives a single T cell receptor beta chain sequence along with its context. Its matching antigen is unknown. TRB cDNA was prepared as libraries by UMI-labeled 5' RACE. TCRdb re-analyzed the 5' RACE reads; it lists each CDR3 protein once, without DNA. The data show 120,000 to 150,000 distinct CDR3 sequences, and the top ten clones hold over 0.25%. This specimen comes from a study of CXCR3-negative and CXCR3-positive naive CD8 T cells. Whole-study results and caveats: Comparison of naive cells showed more hydrophobic TRB CDR3s in CXCR3-positive than in CXCR3-negative naive cells. TRBV-TRBJ usage was alike in naive CXCR3-negative and CXCR3-positive cells but differed in memory cells.

The CDR3 length is 15 residues. Germline loops: CDR1 MDHEN, CDR2 SYDVKM. This receptor was obtained from a human donor in good health. Some clones in this sample may be carry-over from other donors' samples. The J gene is TRBJ2-5, the V gene TRBV28; the D call of TRBD2 rests on TCRdb alone, since no DNA is present to check it. Sequenced input: naive CXCR3+ CD8+ T cells from blood. As for subset: CD45RO-CCR7+CD27+CD95- naive CD8+ T cells expressing CXCR3 (TNR3+). CDR3 amino acids: CASSSPPLVLETQYF.